A single sample gave rise to the 7 T cell receptor beta chains below, sequenced in a study of blood T cell repertoires in COVID-19. This table comes from immunoSEQ multiplex PCR, and its TCRdb copy is limited to in-frame clones, with some not included. The profile shows approximately 190,000 clones, 84% of them singletons. The sample consisted of PBMCs or T cells enriched from blood (not recorded which). The source is a woman between 25 and 40 years old who had been exposed to COVID-19.

The genes are TRBV11-3 and TRBJ2-2; D is unclear. CDR1 is SGHNT and CDR2 is YENEEA in the germline V gene. The CDR3 extends over 13 amino acids. The V end lost 1 base, the J end lost 9 bases, and 9 bases lay between the germline ends. In nucleotides, the CDR3 is TGTGCCAGCAGCTTAGTCCCCTTCCGGGAGCTGTTTTTT. Its translation: CASSLVPFRELFF.

This chain uses TRBV5-1 with TRBJ1-2; TRBD1 matches at 8 bases. The CDR3 is 16 amino acids. Germline CDR1 reads SGHRS; CDR2 reads YFSETQ. V dropped 2 bases and J dropped 4; count of bases not matched to a gene: 10. The CDR3 is CASSFSGVTGVYGYTF. Written as DNA, the CDR3 is TGCGCCAGCAGCTTTTCAGGGGTGACAGGGGTCTATGGCTACACCTTC.

CDR3 DNA: TGTGCCAGCAGCTTGGGGACGGTGCTCCAGGGGACCTTC. Its translation is CASSLGTVLQGTF. The J gene is TRBJ1-2, the V gene TRBV5-6; maybe TRBD1 (6 bases). This CDR3 is 13 amino acids long. Germline loops: CDR1 SGHDT, CDR2 YYEEEE. V lost 0 bases and J 14 bases, leaving 17 bases between the germline ends.

The V gene is TRBV5-1, the J gene TRBJ2-1; TRBD2 matches 9 bases. The CDR3 runs to 16 residues. V shed 3 bases and J 7 bases; nucleotides not matched to a gene: 11. Per the germline V gene, CDR1 is SGHRS and CDR2 is YFSETQ. CDR3 protein: CASSSTSGSLGNEQFF. The CDR3 DNA is TGCGCCAGCAGCTCAACTAGCGGGTCCCTAGGGAATGAGCAGTTCTTC.

The V call is TRBV7-2, the J call TRBJ1-6; 9 bases are a match to TRBD1. V shed 3 bases, J shed 9 bases, and the junction held 9 bases outside the gene matches. CDR3 length: 16 amino acids. Germline lookup yields CDR1 SGHTA and CDR2 FQGNSA. CDR3 sequence reads: CASSFAPGQGVSPLHF. CDR3 coding DNA: TGTGCCAGCAGCTTCGCGCCGGGACAGGGTGTTTCACCCCTCCACTTT. The variable domain in full, with the rest retrieved from reference TRBV7-2 and TRBJ1-6, is GAGVSQSPSNKVTEKGKDVELRCDPISGHTALYWYRQSLGQGLEFLIYFQGNSAPDKSGLPSDRFSAERTGGSVSTLTIQRTQQEDSAVYLCASSFAPGQGVSPLHFGNGTRLTVT.

The genes are TRBV19 and TRBJ1-2, with 9 bases that match TRBD1. The germline V gene encodes CDR1 LNHDA and CDR2 SQIVND (reference sequence). Trimming removed 0 bases from V and 8 bases from J; junction bases left unmatched: 7. This CDR3 contains 15 residues. The CDR3 spells CASSIEDRGDGGYTF. CDR3 DNA sequence: TGTGCCAGTAGTATAGAAGACAGGGGGGACGGCGGCTACACCTTC.

The sample holds a few counts of this clone. The genes are TRBV2 and TRBJ1-2, with 8 bases aligning to TRBD1. V shed 5 bases, J shed 3 bases, and the junction held 11 bases outside the gene matches. This CDR3 region has 16 residues. Germline assignment: CDR1 SNHLY and CDR2 FYNNEI. The CDR3 bases are TGTGCCAGCAGTAGAATTCAGGGGGCGGAATACTATGGCTACACCTTC. Protein sequence: CASSRIQGAEYYGYTF. Looking up the rest from reference TRBV2 and TRBJ1-2 gives the full variable domain: EPEVTQTPSHQVTQMGQEVILRCVPISNHLYFYWYRQILGQKVEFLVSFYNNEISEKSEIFDDQFSVERPDGSNFTLKIRSTKLEDSAMYFCASSRIQGAEYYGYTFGSGTRLTVV.